This paragraph covers one TCR beta chain sequence. This entry is derived from a study of cytotoxic CD8 clonotypes in ibrutinib-treated CLL. Germline CDR1 reads KGHSH; CDR2 reads LQKENI. The ends were cut back, 2 bases at V and 2 bases at J, with 6 bases in the middle. This CDR3 region has 13 residues. Produced via immunoSEQ multiplex PCR; TCRdb's table is partial and in-frame only. The sample has just over 200,000 clones; more than 65% are singletons. The gene calls are TRBV18 and TRBJ1-2; D perhaps matches TRBD1 (5 bases). This TCR was sampled from a human donor with chronic lymphocytic leukemia. Source: PBMCs, taken after 12 months of ibrutinib treatment. Here the CDR3 reads CASSPDRNYGYTF. Here the CDR3 DNA reads TGTGCCAGCTCACCAGACAGAAACTATGGCTACACCTTC.